These 25 T cell receptor beta chains were sequenced from one sample in a study of T cells in localized non-small cell lung cancer. Sequencing used immunoSEQ multiplex PCR; TCRdb keeps in-frame clones, though not all of them. The data hold approximately 1,300 clones, with 25% to 35% observed a single time. The material sequenced was lung tumor tissue, taken before any cancer treatment. The source is a male donor aged 60 or older with stage II squamous cell lung carcinoma.

This clone was seen only a few times. This sequence joins TRBV5-1 and TRBJ2-7; no firm D call. Germline-derived CDR1 and CDR2 are SGHRS and YFSETQ. Trimming cost V 0 bases and J 1 base, with 8 bases left between them. The CDR3 is 14 residues long. DNA of the CDR3: TGCGCCAGCAGCTTGGAGGCTCAATCCTACGAGCAGTACTTC. The encoded protein is CASSLEAQSYEQYF.

This clone was recorded a few times. This sequence joins TRBV29-1 and TRBJ1-1; unclear D gene. Trimming removed 7 bases at V and 2 bases at J, with 11 bases between. Germline loops: CDR1 SQVTM, CDR2 ANQGSEA. The CDR3 is made up of 12 amino acids. The CDR3 loop reads CSGRQTNTEAFF. In nucleotides, the CDR3 is TGCAGCGGACGACAAACCAACACTGAAGCTTTCTTT.

The chain is built from TRBV11-3 and TRBJ2-2, with TRBD2 identical over 11 bases. Germline V lookup: CDR1 SGHNT, CDR2 YENEEA. The J segment lost 1 base and the V segment lost 4 bases, leaving 2 bases of the junction unmatched. This CDR3 comprises 16 residues. The CDR3 sequence is CASSSGLAGNTGELFF. The CDR3 DNA is TGTGCCAGCAGCTCAGGACTAGCGGGGAACACCGGGGAGCTGTTTTTT.

This clone is judged large. J is TRBJ2-1 and V is TRBV9, with 10 bases aligning to TRBD2. The CDR3 sequence is 16 residues long. Germline V gene sequence: CDR1 SGDLS, CDR2 YYNGEE. Losses at the gene ends were 0 bases for V and 8 bases for J; bases not matched to a gene: 8. The chain's CDR3 is CASSVATSGLVDEQFF. CDR3 DNA sequence: TGTGCCAGCAGCGTAGCGACTAGCGGGTTGGTCGATGAGCAGTTCTTC.

The table lists this clone with a few counts. This chain uses TRBV19 with TRBJ2-5; D remains unclear. Germline V lookup: CDR1 LNHDA, CDR2 SQIVND (reference sequence). V was trimmed by 8 bases and J by 2 bases, leaving 6 bases between them. This CDR3 spans 11 amino acids. CDR3 residues: CASEQQETQYF. The CDR3 DNA follows: TGTGCCAGTGAACAGCAAGAGACCCAGTACTTC.

The chain couples TRBV10-1 to TRBJ2-7, with unresolved D. This CDR3 contains 11 residues. Trimming pared 3 bases from V and 6 bases from J, leaving 6 bases between. Germline loops: CDR1 WNHNN, CDR2 SYGVQD (reference sequence). The CDR3 protein is CASSEQAEQYF. In nucleotides, the CDR3 is TGCGCCAGCAGTGAACAAGCCGAGCAGTACTTC.

The rearrangement uses TRBV11-3 and TRBJ2-1; D assignment may be TRBD1 or TRBD2 (5 bases each). Trimming cost V 5 bases and J 2 bases, with 13 bases left between them. Germline loops: CDR1 SGHNT, CDR2 YENEEA. The length of the CDR3 is 15 residues. The CDR3 bases are TGTGCCAGCAGCGGCAGGGAGTCTGCCTACAATGAGCAGTTCTTC. It yields the protein CASSGRESAYNEQFF.

V is TRBV29-1 and J is TRBJ1-1; D ambiguous. CDR1 SQVTM and CDR2 ANQGSEA come from the germline V gene. This CDR3 comprises 12 residues. The ends were cut back, 4 bases at V and 4 bases at J, with 10 bases in the middle. CDR3: CSVVPGSTEAFF. In nucleotides, the CDR3 is TGCAGCGTTGTACCGGGGAGCACTGAAGCTTTCTTT.

Comments on this clone: One junction end does not reproduce the germline sequence, and a read error may be involved. The CDR3 loop is CASRGLAGRETEELFF. CDR3 in DNA: TGTGCCAGCAGAGGACTAGCGGGGCGGGAAACCGAGGAGCTGTTTTTT. The chain has TRBV9 and TRBJ2-2; 12 positions match TRBD2. The CDR3 has 16 amino acids. Germline V gives CDR1 SGDLS, CDR2 YYNGEE.

The chain uses TRBV29-1 and TRBJ1-1; 9 nucleotides align to TRBD1. Unmatched junction bases numbered 5, after V lost 5 bases and J lost 4 bases. The CDR3 is 13 residues long. Germline CDR1 and CDR2: SQVTM and ANQGSEA. This CDR3 reads CSVKQGASTEAFF. The DNA for the CDR3 is TGCAGCGTTAAACAGGGGGCGAGCACTGAAGCTTTCTTT.

This clone was seen a handful of times. The V gene is TRBV9, the J gene TRBJ1-1; possibly TRBD1 for D (5 bases). V was cut by 6 bases and J by 2 bases, with 14 bases left in between. The CDR3 loop spans 14 amino acids. Germline V gene sequence: CDR1 SGDLS, CDR2 YYNGEE. The CDR3: CASIRDSINTEAFF. The CDR3 coding sequence is TGTGCCAGCATCCGGGACTCAATAAACACTGAAGCTTTCTTT.

This clone was counted only a few times. Compared with germline, one end of the junction differs, possibly owing to a read error. The CDR3 is CAISEGGPNEKLFF. The CDR3 bases are TGTGCCATCAGTGAAGGCGGACCGAATGAAAAACTGTTTTTT. The chain joins TRBV6-1 to TRBJ1-4; no firm D call. From germline, CDR1 is MNHNS and CDR2 SASEGT. The CDR3 runs to 14 residues.

The chain carries TRBV6-8 and TRBJ1-2; unclear D gene. Germline CDR1 and CDR2: MNHGY and SAAAGT. V lost 2 bases and J lost 8, with 12 bases in between. The CDR3 is made up of 13 amino acids. The CDR3 DNA reads as TGTGCCAGCAGTTACAGCTCCGAAATCGGCTACACCTTC. This translates into CASSYSSEIGYTF.

This clone was counted between two and nine times. Sequence at one end of the junction differs from germline and may be a read error. The gene calls are TRBV9 and TRBJ1-1, with D perhaps TRBD1 (6 bases). This CDR3 spans 12 amino acids. CDR1 and CDR2 from the germline V gene are SGDLS and YYNGEE. The DNA for the CDR3 is TGTGCTAGCAGTTTTGACAGGCATCAAGCTTTCTTT. The encoded protein is CASSFDRHQAFF.

The rearrangement links TRBV6-8 to TRBJ1-3, with 8 bases aligning to TRBD1. This CDR3 contains 14 residues. Germline values: CDR1 MNHGY, CDR2 SAAAGT. V shed 6 bases and J 3 bases; nucleotides not matched to a gene: 4. The CDR3 nucleotides read TGTGCCAGCAGATCCGGGACAGGTGGAAACACCATATATTTT. Translating it yields CASRSGTGGNTIYF.

Worth noting for this clone: One end of the junction is discordant with germline, which a read error may explain. The chain joins TRBV19 to TRBJ1-1, with a possible D match to TRBD1 (5 bases). CDR3 length equals 15 residues. The V gene's germline CDR1 is LNHDA and CDR2 SQIVND (reference sequence). The DNA for the CDR3 is TGTGCTAGTACTTTCCTCCAGGGTGGGAACACTGAAGCTTTCTTT. This sequence encodes CASTFLQGGNTEAFF.

In its sample, this clone ranks as medium-sized. The chain couples TRBV9 to TRBJ1-2; D not certain. V lost 6 bases, J lost 4 bases, and 16 bases lay in between. The CDR3 has 14 amino acids. CDR1 and CDR2 from the germline V gene are SGDLS and YYNGEE. For the CDR3, the DNA is TGTGCCAGCAAAGACCCCGGGAAGCTCTATGGCTACACCTTC. Encoded protein: CASKDPGKLYGYTF.

In this sample, this clone turned up a few times. The chain is built from TRBV5-1 and TRBJ2-1; tentatively, D is TRBD1 or TRBD2 (5 bases each). The V end was cut by 4 bases, the J end by 5 bases, with 13 bases between. Looked up from germline, CDR1 is SGHRS and CDR2 is YFSETQ. The CDR3 runs to 14 residues. In nucleotides, the CDR3 is TGCGCCAGCAGCCCCGGGACGTACGACAATGAGCAGTTCTTC. Encoded protein: CASSPGTYDNEQFF.

This rearrangement joins TRBV6-8 to TRBJ1-3, with 7 bases lining up with TRBD1. There are 12 residues in the CDR3. Germline CDR1 and CDR2: MNHGY and SAAAGT. The V gene end was trimmed by 6 bases and the J gene end by 10 bases; junction bases not matched to a gene: 6. The CDR3 coding sequence is TGTGCCAGCAGCTTACAGGGGTCGACCATATATTTT. This sequence encodes CASSLQGSTIYF.

The chain employs TRBV23-1 and TRBJ2-7; D tentatively fits TRBD1 or TRBD2 (5 bases each). TRBV23-1 is noted as an ORF with a role that remains uncertain. V lost 3 bases to trimming and J lost 1 base, with 13 bases between them. The length of the CDR3 is 15 residues. The CDR3 coding sequence is TGCGCCAGCAGTCAGGGACGGTTGAAGTCCTACGAGCAGTACTTC. Amino acids: CASSQGRLKSYEQYF.

This chain connects TRBV18 to TRBJ1-4; TRBD1 might be the D (6 bases). Germline V gives CDR1 KGHSH, CDR2 LQKENI. The CDR3 has 12 amino acids. Trimming took 2 bases from V and 8 from J, leaving 6 bases between them. Here the CDR3 DNA reads TGTGCCAGCTCACCAGACAGGGAAAAACTGTTTTTT. Translation: CASSPDREKLFF.

This clone was seen a handful of times. The chain uses TRBV6-8 and TRBJ1-5; 9 nucleotides line up with TRBD1. The CDR3 spans 16 residues. Trimming at V came to 5 bases and at J to 0 bases, leaving 5 bases not matched to a gene. Germline values: CDR1 MNHGY, CDR2 SAAAGT. This chain's CDR3 is CASSPGTGTSNQPQHF. CDR3 DNA sequence: TGTGCCAGCAGTCCCGGGACAGGGACTAGCAATCAGCCCCAGCATTTT.

This chain uses TRBV29-1 with TRBJ2-5, with D perhaps matching TRBD1 (6 bases). Between the trimmed V and J ends, which lost 6 bases and 4 bases, there was a span of 12 bases. Germline V CDR1 and CDR2: SQVTM, ANQGSEA. CDR3 length: 12 residues. CDR3 sequence: CSVHTGTETQYF. The DNA of the CDR3 is TGCAGCGTACATACAGGGACAGAGACCCAGTACTTC.

By share, this clone counts as medium-sized (0.01 to 0.1%). The chain uses TRBV11-3 and TRBJ2-3, with D possibly being TRBD1 (5 bases). This CDR3 comprises 14 residues. Trimming stripped 7 bases from V and 0 bases from J, with 11 bases between. Germline V gene sequence: CDR1 SGHNT, CDR2 YENEEA. The CDR3: CASNTGSSTDTQYF. The CDR3, as DNA: TGTGCCAGCAACACAGGCTCTAGCACAGATACGCAGTATTTT.

J is TRBJ1-6 and V is TRBV6-1; D is unclear. CDR1 and CDR2 from the germline V gene are MNHNS and SASEGT. This CDR3 spans 16 amino acids. Trimming removed 1 base at V and 0 bases at J, with 7 bases between. The CDR3 loop reads CASSEEGSSYNSPLHF. CDR3 DNA sequence: TGTGCCAGCAGTGAAGAAGGGAGCTCCTATAATTCACCCCTCCACTTT.